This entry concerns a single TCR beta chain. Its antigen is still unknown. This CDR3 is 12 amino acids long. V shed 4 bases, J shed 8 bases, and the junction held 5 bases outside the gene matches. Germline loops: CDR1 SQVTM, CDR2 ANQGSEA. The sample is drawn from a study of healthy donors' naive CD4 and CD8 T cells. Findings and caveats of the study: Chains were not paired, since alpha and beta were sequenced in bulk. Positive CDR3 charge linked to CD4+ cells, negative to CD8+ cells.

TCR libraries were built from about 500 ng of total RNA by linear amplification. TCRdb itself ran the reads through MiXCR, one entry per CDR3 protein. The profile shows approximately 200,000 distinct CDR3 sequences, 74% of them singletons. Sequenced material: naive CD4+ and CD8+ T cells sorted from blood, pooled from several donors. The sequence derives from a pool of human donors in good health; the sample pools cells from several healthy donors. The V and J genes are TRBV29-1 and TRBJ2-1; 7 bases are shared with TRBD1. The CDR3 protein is CSVGQGGHEQFF. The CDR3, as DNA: TGCAGCGTTGGACAGGGTGGGCATGAGCAGTTCTTC.